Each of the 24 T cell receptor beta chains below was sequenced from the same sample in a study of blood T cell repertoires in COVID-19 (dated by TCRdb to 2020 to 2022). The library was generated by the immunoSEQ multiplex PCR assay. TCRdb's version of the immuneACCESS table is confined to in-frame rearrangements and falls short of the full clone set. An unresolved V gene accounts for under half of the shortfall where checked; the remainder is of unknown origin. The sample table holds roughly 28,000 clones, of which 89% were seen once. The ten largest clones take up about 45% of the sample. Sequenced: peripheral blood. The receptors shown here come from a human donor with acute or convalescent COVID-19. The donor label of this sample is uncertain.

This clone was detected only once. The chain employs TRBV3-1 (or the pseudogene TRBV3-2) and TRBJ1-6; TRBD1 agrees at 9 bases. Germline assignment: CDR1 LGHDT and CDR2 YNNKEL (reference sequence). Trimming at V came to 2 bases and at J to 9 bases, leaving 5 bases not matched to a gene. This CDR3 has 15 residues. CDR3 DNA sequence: TGTGCCAGCAGCCAACTTGGGACAGGGTCTTCACCCCTCCACTTT. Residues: CASSQLGTGSSPLHF.

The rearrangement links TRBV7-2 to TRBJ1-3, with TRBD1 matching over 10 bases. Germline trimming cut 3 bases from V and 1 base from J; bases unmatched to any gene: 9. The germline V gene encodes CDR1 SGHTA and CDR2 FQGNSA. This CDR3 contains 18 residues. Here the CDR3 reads CASSFFPTGGFSGNTIYF. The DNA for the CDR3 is TGTGCCAGCAGCTTTTTCCCGACAGGGGGCTTTTCTGGAAACACCATATATTTT.

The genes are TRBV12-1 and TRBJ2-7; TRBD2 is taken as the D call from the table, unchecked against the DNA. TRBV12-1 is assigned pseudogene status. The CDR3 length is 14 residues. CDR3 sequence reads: CASRVGGAEYEQYF. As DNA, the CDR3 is TGTGCCAGCAGGGTCGGGGGGGCCGAGTACGAGCAGTACTTC.

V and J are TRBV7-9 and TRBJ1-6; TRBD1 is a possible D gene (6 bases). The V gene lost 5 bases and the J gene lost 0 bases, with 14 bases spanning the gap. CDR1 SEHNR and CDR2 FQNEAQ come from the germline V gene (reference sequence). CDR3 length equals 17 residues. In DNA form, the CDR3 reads TGTGCCAGCAGCACCGACAGGTTAAGCTCCTATAATTCACCCCTCCACTTT. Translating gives CASSTDRLSSYNSPLHF.

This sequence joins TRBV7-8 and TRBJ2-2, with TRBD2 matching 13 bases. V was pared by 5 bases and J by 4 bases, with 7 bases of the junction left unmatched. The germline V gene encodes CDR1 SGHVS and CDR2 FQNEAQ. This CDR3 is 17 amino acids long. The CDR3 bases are TGTGCCAGCAGCCCCCGGACTAGCGGGGGTGGCACCGGGGAGCTGTTTTTT. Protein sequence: CASSPRTSGGGTGELFF.

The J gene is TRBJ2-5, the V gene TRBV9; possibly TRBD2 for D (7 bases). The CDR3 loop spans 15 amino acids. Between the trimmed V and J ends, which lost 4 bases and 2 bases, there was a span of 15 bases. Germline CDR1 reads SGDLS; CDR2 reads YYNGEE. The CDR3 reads CASSPQGRGQETQYF. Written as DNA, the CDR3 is TGTGCCAGCAGCCCCCAGGGGAGGGGGCAAGAGACCCAGTACTTC.

The chain's CDR3 is CAIRGAYGYTF. The CDR3 DNA is TGTGCCATCAGAGGGGCGTATGGCTACACCTTC. This rearrangement joins TRBV10-3 to TRBJ1-2, with a tentative D call TRBD1 (5 bases). The CDR3 has 11 residues. Trimming removed 6 bases at V and 5 bases at J, with 7 bases between. Per germline, CDR1 ENHRY and CDR2 SYGVKD.

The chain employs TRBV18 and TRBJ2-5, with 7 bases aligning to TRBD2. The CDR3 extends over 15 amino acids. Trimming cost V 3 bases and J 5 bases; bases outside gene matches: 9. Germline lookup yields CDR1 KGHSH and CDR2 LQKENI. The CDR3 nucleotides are TGTGCCAGCTCACCTTTCCCTGCGGGAGTTGAGACCCAGTACTTC. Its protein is CASSPFPAGVETQYF.

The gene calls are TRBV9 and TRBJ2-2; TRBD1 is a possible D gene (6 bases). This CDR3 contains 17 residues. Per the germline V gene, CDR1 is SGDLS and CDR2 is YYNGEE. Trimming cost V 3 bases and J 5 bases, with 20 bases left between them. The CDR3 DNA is TGTGCCAGCAGCGCTCCCCGCAGCTCCGACAGGACCGGGGAGCTGTTTTTT. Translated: CASSAPRSSDRTGELFF.

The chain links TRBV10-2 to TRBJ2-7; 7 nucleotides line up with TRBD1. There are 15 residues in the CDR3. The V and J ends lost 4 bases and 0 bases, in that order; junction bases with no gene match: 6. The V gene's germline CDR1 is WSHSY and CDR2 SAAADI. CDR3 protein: CASSAYRDSSYEQYV. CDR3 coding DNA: TGCGCCAGCAGTGCATACAGGGACAGCTCCTACGAGCAGTACGTC.

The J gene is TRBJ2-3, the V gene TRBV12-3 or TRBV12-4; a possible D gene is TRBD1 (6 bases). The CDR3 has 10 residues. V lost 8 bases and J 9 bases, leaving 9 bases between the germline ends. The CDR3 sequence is CASGDTTQYF. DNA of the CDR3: TGTGCCAGCGGGGACACCACGCAGTATTTT.

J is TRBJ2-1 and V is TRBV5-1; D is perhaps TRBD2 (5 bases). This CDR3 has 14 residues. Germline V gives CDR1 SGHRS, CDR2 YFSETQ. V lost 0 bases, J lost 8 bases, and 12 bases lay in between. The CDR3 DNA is TGCGCCAGCAGCTTGGTGGCTAGCCCTCATGAGCAGTTCTTC. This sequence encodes CASSLVASPHEQFF.

CDR3 sequence (DNA): TGTGCCAGCAGTGAGTTTCCGGGACAGGGGGCGAACACCATATATTTT. It is translated as CASSEFPGQGANTIYF. The V call is TRBV2, the J call TRBJ1-3; 12 bases line up with TRBD1. Germline CDR1 reads SNHLY; CDR2 reads FYNNEI. The V and J ends lost 3 bases and 7 bases, in that order; junction bases with no gene match: 7. This CDR3 is 16 amino acids long.

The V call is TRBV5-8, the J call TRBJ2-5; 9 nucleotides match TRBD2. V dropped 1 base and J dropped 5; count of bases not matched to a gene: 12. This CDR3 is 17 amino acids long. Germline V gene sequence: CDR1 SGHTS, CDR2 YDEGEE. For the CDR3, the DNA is TGTGCCAGCAGCTTGCCTGGCGGGAGGGAGATTTGGGAGACCCAGTACTTC. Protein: CASSLPGGREIWETQYF. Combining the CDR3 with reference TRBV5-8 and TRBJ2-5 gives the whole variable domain EAGVTQSPTHLIKTRGQQATLRCSPISGHTSVYWYQQALGLGLQFLLWYDEGEERNRGNFPPRFSGRQFPNYSSELNVNALELEDSALYLCASSLPGGREIWETQYFGPGTRLLVL.

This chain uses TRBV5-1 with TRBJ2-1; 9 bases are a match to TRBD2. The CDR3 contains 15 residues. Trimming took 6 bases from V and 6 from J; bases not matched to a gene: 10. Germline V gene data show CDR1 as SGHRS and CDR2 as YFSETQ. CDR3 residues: CASTPTSGLSNEQFF. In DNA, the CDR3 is TGCGCCAGCACCCCTACTAGCGGGCTCTCCAATGAGCAGTTCTTC.

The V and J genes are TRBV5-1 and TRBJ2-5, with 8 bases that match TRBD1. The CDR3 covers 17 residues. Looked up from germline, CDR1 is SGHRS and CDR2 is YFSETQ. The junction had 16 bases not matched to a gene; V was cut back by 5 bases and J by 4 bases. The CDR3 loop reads CASRRSAGGGVGETQYF. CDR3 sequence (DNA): TGCGCCAGCAGACGAAGTGCAGGGGGCGGGGTAGGAGAGACCCAGTACTTC.

In DNA form, the CDR3 reads TGTGCCACGTCAGATGGGGGGCTAGCGGGAGATGAGCAGTTCTTC. It encodes CATSDGGLAGDEQFF. The chain is built from TRBV24-1 and TRBJ2-1; 10 positions match TRBD2. The germline V gene has CDR1 KGHDR and CDR2 SFDVKD. V lost 10 bases and J lost 8; bases outside the gene matches: 13. The CDR3 runs 15 residues.

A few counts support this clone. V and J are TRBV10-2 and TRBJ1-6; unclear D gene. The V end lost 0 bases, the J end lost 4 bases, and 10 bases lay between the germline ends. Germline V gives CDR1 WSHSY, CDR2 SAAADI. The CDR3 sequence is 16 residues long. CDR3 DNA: TGCGCCAGCAGTGAGTCAGGTGACTCATATAATTCACCCCTCCACTTT. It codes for CASSESGDSYNSPLHF.

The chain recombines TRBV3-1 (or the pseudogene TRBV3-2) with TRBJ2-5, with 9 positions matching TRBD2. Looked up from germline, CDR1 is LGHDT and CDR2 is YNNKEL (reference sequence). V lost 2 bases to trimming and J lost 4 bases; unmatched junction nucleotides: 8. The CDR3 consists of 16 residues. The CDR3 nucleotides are TGTGCCAGCAGCCAATGGCGGGAGGGCCAGTCAGAGACCCAGTACTTC. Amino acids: CASSQWREGQSETQYF.

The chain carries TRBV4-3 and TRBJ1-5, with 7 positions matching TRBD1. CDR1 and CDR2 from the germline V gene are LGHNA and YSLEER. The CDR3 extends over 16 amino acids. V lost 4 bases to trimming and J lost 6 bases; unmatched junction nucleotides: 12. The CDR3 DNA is TGCGCCAGCAGCCGGCGACAGGGACGCGCTCGTCAGCCCCAGCATTTT. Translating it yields CASSRRQGRARQPQHF.

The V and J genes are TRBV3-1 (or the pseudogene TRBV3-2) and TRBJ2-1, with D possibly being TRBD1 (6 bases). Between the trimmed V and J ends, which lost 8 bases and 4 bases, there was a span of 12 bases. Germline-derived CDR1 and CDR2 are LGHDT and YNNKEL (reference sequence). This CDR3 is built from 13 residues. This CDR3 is CASGQGYYNEQFF. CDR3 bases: TGTGCCAGCGGGCAGGGGTATTACAATGAGCAGTTCTTC.

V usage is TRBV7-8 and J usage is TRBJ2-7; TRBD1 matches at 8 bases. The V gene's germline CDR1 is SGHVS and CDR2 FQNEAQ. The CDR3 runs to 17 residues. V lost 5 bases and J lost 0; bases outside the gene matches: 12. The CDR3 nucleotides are TGTGCCAGCAGCCTAAACCCCGGGACAGGATTCTCCTACGAGCAGTACTTC. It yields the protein CASSLNPGTGFSYEQYF.

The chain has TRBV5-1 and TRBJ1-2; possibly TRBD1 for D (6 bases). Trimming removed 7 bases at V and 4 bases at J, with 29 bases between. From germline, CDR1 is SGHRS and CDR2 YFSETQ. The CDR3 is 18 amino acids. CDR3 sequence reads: CASAPVGRTEPSFYGYTF. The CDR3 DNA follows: TGCGCCAGCGCCCCCGTAGGGCGGACAGAACCCTCCTTCTATGGCTACACCTTC.

This chain's CDR3 is CASQDGGEAFF. The DNA for the CDR3 is TGTGCCAGCCAAGACGGCGGTGAAGCTTTCTTT. V usage is TRBV6-5 and J usage is TRBJ1-1; D is unresolved. The CDR3 runs to 11 residues. Germline CDR1 and CDR2: MNHEY and SVGAGI. The germline V and J ends were trimmed by 8 bases and 7 bases, with 11 bases remaining between them.